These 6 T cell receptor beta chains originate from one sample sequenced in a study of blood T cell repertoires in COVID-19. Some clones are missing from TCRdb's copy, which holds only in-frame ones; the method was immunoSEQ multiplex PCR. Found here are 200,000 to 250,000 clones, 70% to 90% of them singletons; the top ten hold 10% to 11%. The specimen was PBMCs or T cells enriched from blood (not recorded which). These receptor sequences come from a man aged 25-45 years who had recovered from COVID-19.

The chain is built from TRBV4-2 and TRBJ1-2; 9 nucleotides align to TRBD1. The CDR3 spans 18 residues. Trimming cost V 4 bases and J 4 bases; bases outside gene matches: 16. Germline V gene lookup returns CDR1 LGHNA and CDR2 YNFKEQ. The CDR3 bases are TGTGCCAGCAGCCCCCGGGGGACAGGGAGGGACCGGAGCTATGGCTACACCTTC. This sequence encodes CASSPRGTGRDRSYGYTF.

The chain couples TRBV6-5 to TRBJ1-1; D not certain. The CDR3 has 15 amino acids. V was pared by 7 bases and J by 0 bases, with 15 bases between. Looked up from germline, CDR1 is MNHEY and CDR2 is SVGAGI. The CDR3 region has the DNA TGTGCCAGCACGCAAGGCAGGAACCTGAACACTGAAGCTTTCTTT. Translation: CASTQGRNLNTEAFF.

The CDR3 region is CASSLLDETQYF. The CDR3 DNA sequence: TGTGCCAGCAGCCTCTTAGATGAGACCCAGTACTTC. The rearrangement uses TRBV3-1 (or the pseudogene TRBV3-2) and TRBJ2-5; D ambiguous. Trimming cost V 4 bases and J 5 bases, with 8 bases left between them. Germline values: CDR1 LGHDT, CDR2 YNNKEL (reference sequence). The CDR3 consists of 12 residues.

CDR3 sequence: CASSLVGAGNEQFF. CDR3 DNA sequence: TGTGCCAGCAGTCTCGTGGGGGCGGGCAATGAGCAGTTCTTC. The V gene is TRBV27, the J gene TRBJ2-1; TRBD1 might be the D (6 bases). CDR3 length equals 14 residues. V lost 5 bases, J lost 6 bases, and 14 bases lay in between. CDR1 and CDR2 from the germline V gene are MNHEY and SMNVEV (reference sequence).

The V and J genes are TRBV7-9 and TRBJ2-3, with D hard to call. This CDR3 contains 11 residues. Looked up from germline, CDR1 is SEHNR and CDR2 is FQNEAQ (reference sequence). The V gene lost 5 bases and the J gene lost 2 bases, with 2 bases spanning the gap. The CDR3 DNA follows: TGTGCCAGCAGCCTCACAGATACGCAGTATTTT. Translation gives CASSLTDTQYF.

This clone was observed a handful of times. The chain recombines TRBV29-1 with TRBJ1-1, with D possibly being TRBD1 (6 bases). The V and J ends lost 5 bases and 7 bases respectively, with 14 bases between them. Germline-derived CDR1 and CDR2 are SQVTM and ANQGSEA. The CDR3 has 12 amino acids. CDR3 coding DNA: TGCAGCGTTCAGGGGTACGGGAATGAAGCTTTCTTT. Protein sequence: CSVQGYGNEAFF.